This TCR beta chain was profiled in a study of vaccination effects on CD4 cells after COVID-19. TCRdb's copy holds only in-frame clones and misses some; the assay was immunoSEQ multiplex PCR. The sample has about 30,000 clones, 65% seen once; the top ten hold under 10%. In its sample, this clone was seen a few times. The antigen remains undetermined. Germline V lookup: CDR1 MNHEY, CDR2 SMNVEV (reference sequence). There are 14 residues in the CDR3. V lost 5 bases and J lost 8, with 16 bases in between. Culture proceeded for under twelve days, and CD4+ T cells were then isolated. People in the vaccine group had not been infected with SARS-CoV-2 before, and their nucleocapsid antibodies were negative.

The source was CD4+ T cells from PBMCs cultured without peptide, collected before COVID-19 vaccination. This TCR came from a human donor who received a COVID-19 vaccine. The chain is built from TRBV27 and TRBJ1-3; D possibly corresponds to TRBD1 (6 bases). CDR3 sequence: CASSGNREAHTIYF. CDR3 nucleotide sequence: TGTGCCAGCAGTGGAAACAGGGAGGCTCACACCATATATTTT.